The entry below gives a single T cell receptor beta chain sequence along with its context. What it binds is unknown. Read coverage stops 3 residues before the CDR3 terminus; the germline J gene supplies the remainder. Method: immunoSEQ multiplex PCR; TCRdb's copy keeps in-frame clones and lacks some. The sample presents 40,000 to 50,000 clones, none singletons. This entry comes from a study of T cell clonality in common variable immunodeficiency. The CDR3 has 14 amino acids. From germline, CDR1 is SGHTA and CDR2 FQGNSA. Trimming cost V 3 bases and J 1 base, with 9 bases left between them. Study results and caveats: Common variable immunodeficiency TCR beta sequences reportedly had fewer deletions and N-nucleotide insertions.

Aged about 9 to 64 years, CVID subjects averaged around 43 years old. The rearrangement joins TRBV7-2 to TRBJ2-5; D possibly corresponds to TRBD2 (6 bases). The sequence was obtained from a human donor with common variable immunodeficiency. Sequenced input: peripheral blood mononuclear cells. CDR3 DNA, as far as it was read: TGTGCCAGCAGCTTCGGAGGGTCCCAAGAGACC. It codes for CASSFGGSQET. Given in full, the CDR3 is CASSFGGSQETQYF.